What follows are 29 T cell receptor beta chains derived from one specimen sequenced in a study of blood T cell repertoires in COVID-19 (dated by TCRdb to the early 2020s). The protocol used for the library was the immunoSEQ multiplex PCR assay. Sourced from immuneACCESS, this table was stored by TCRdb with only in-frame sequences that have V and J called. A share of the clones is absent; for the studies checked, an unresolved V gene accounts for under half, and the remainder has no known explanation. Recorded for this sample are 450,000 to 500,000 clones; about 88% of them occurred a single time. Together, the top ten hold roughly 8.5% of the sample. Sequencing input: PBMCs or T cells enriched from blood (not recorded which). These receptors originate from a woman aged 55-69 years who had recovered from COVID-19.

The chain couples TRBV3-1 (or the pseudogene TRBV3-2) to TRBJ2-3, with 7 bases identical to TRBD2. The V and J ends lost 0 bases and 0 bases, in that order; junction bases with no gene match: 6. Germline CDR1 reads LGHDT; CDR2 reads YNNKEL (reference sequence). This CDR3 has 17 residues. CDR3 sequence reads: CASSQDLLAASTDTQYF. CDR3 nucleotide sequence: TGTGCCAGCAGCCAAGATCTTCTAGCGGCTAGCACAGATACGCAGTATTTT.

The chain employs TRBV6-5 and TRBJ2-3; a possible D gene is TRBD1 (5 bases). The CDR3 has 14 residues. The V gene lost 6 bases and the J gene lost 0 bases, with 10 bases spanning the gap. Germline CDR1 and CDR2: MNHEY and SVGAGI. CDR3 sequence: CASSQGLSTDTQYF. In nucleotides, the CDR3 is TGTGCCAGCAGCCAGGGCCTTAGCACAGATACGCAGTATTTT.

CDR3 loop: CASSLGVARNEQFF. The DNA for the CDR3 is TGTGCCAGCAGCTTAGGGGTAGCTAGGAATGAGCAGTTCTTC. This chain joins TRBV11-3 and TRBJ2-1, with D uncertain. V was trimmed by 1 base and J by 7 bases, leaving 11 bases between them. The CDR3 consists of 14 residues. The germline CDR1 and CDR2 sequences are SGHNT and YENEEA.

About this clone: Other DNA sequences in the same sample also yield this CDR3. J is TRBJ1-1 and V is TRBV19, with D possibly being TRBD1 (5 bases). V was clipped by 9 bases and J by 0 bases, with 8 bases between them. The CDR3 is 12 residues long. Germline CDR1 and CDR2: LNHDA and SQIVND (reference sequence). The CDR3 region has the DNA TGTGCCAGCGGACACCTGAACACTGAAGCTTTCTTT. Protein sequence: CASGHLNTEAFF.

V usage is TRBV5-4 and J usage is TRBJ1-1, with 8 bases fitting TRBD1. The junction had 8 bases not matched to a gene; V was cut back by 4 bases and J by 0 bases. The germline V gene encodes CDR1 SGHNT and CDR2 YYREEE (reference sequence). The CDR3 spans 16 residues. As DNA, the CDR3 is TGTGCCAGCAGCCCGACAGGGGCCCTCATGAACACTGAAGCTTTCTTT. This codes for CASSPTGALMNTEAFF.

The chain recombines TRBV5-1 with TRBJ2-1; TRBD2 aligns across 7 bases. The ends lost 7 bases at V and 0 bases at J; junction bases unmatched: 4. CDR3 size: 14 residues. Germline CDR1 is SGHRS and CDR2 is YFSETQ. The CDR3 coding sequence is TGCGCCAGCGGCCCTAGCGGCTCCTACAATGAGCAGTTCTTC. Its protein is CASGPSGSYNEQFF.

The sample holds a few counts of this clone. The chain links TRBV6-6 to TRBJ2-7; 10 bases are a match to TRBD1. The V segment lost 4 bases and the J segment 4 bases; nucleotides outside the gene matches: 10. Germline V gene lookup returns CDR1 MNHNY and CDR2 SVGAGI (reference sequence). This CDR3 is 16 amino acids long. The CDR3 coding sequence is TGTGCCAGCAGTTTGTGGACAGGGGGGGTAATATACGAGCAGTACGTC. It specifies CASSLWTGGVIYEQYV.

The V and J genes are TRBV2 and TRBJ2-7, with 9 bases identical to TRBD1. J was trimmed by 2 bases and V by 6 bases; bases with no gene match: 14. The CDR3 consists of 17 residues. Germline V gene sequence: CDR1 SNHLY, CDR2 FYNNEI. The CDR3 sequence: CASSFQRVGTGTYEQYF. The DNA of the CDR3 is TGTGCCAGCAGCTTCCAGAGGGTCGGGACAGGGACCTACGAGCAGTACTTC.

The gene calls are TRBV24-1 and TRBJ2-7, with 10 bases that match TRBD1. Trimming cost V 5 bases and J 2 bases; bases outside gene matches: 11. Germline V gene lookup returns CDR1 KGHDR and CDR2 SFDVKD. The CDR3 has 17 amino acids. The CDR3 DNA reads TGTGCCACCAGTGTTCTGGGACAGGGGAACATCACCTACGAGCAGTACTTC. Residues: CATSVLGQGNITYEQYF.

The chain carries TRBV7-9 and TRBJ2-2, with 9 bases lining up with TRBD1. CDR1 is SEHNR, CDR2 FQNEAQ, per germline (reference sequence). The CDR3 has 17 residues. J lost 7 bases, V lost 5 bases, and 14 bases had no gene match. CDR3 sequence: CASSPRDRVTTIGELFF. CDR3 DNA: TGTGCCAGCAGCCCCCGGGACAGGGTCACTACAATCGGGGAGCTGTTTTTT.

This clone was counted a single time. V and J are TRBV5-1 and TRBJ2-4; 13 bases agree with TRBD2. The CDR3 is 18 residues long. V dropped 4 bases and J dropped 0; count of bases not matched to a gene: 7. Germline V CDR1 and CDR2: SGHRS, YFSETQ. CDR3 residues: CASSPTSGGPIAKNIQYF. Here the CDR3 DNA reads TGCGCCAGCAGCCCGACTAGCGGGGGGCCTATAGCCAAAAACATTCAGTACTTC.

This clone was seen just once. The chain links TRBV19 to TRBJ2-2; TRBD1 aligns across 8 bases. Germline lookup yields CDR1 LNHDA and CDR2 SQIVND (reference sequence). The CDR3 consists of 18 residues. With V trimmed by 1 base and J by 4 bases, 11 bases remained unmatched. Here the CDR3 DNA reads TGTGCCAGTAGTATAGGACAGGGGCGATGGTCGATCACCGGGGAGCTGTTTTTT. Protein product: CASSIGQGRWSITGELFF.

The chain uses TRBV12-5 and TRBJ1-1; 9 bases agree with TRBD1. The CDR3 totals 16 residues. J gave up 4 bases and V 0 bases, and 6 bases lay outside the gene matches. Germline loops: CDR1 LGHNT, CDR2 FRNRAP. The CDR3 DNA reads as TGTGCTAGTGGTTTGGTACTCTCGACAGGGGGCACTGAAGCTTTCTTT. Amino acids: CASGLVLSTGGTEAFF. The variable domain in full, completed from reference TRBV12-5 and TRBJ1-1, reads DARVTQTPRHKVTEMGQEVTMRCQPILGHNTVFWYRQTMMQGLELLAYFRNRAPLDDSGMPKDRFSAEMPDATLATLKIQPSEPRDSAVYFCASGLVLSTGGTEAFFGQGTRLTVV.

The rearrangement joins TRBV19 to TRBJ1-2; no reliable D call. The V gene's germline CDR1 is LNHDA and CDR2 SQIVND (reference sequence). The CDR3 totals 15 residues. With 1 base removed from V and 0 bases from J, the gap between germline ends came to 9 bases. DNA of the CDR3: TGTGCCAGTAGTATAGCCGACGGAGCTAACTATGGCTACACCTTC. This codes for CASSIADGANYGYTF.

The gene calls are TRBV10-2 and TRBJ2-1; tentatively, D is TRBD1 (5 bases). CDR3 length: 17 amino acids. Germline CDR1 and CDR2: WSHSY and SAAADI. V lost 4 bases and J lost 0, with 16 bases in between. The CDR3 sequence is CASSGPWGSLSYNEQFF. In nucleotides, the CDR3 is TGCGCCAGCAGTGGACCCTGGGGCTCCCTCTCCTACAATGAGCAGTTCTTC.

The V call is TRBV19, the J call TRBJ2-3, with TRBD2 matching 12 bases. V lost 5 bases and J lost 5; bases outside the gene matches: 8. This CDR3 comprises 16 residues. Germline V CDR1 and CDR2: LNHDA, SQIVND (reference sequence). The chain's CDR3 is CASSARTSGVGDTQYF. Written as DNA, the CDR3 is TGTGCCAGTAGTGCCAGGACTAGCGGGGTTGGAGATACGCAGTATTTT.

CDR3 region: CASSLTGGTDTQYF. The CDR3, as DNA: TGTGCCAGCTCACTGACAGGGGGCACAGATACGCAGTATTTT. The J gene is TRBJ2-3, the V gene TRBV18, with 8 positions matching TRBD1. The CDR3 totals 14 residues. Germline V gives CDR1 KGHSH, CDR2 LQKENI. J lost 1 base, V lost 4 bases, and 1 base had no gene match.

This chain links TRBV2 with TRBJ2-3, with 8 bases matching TRBD1. There are 14 residues in the CDR3. CDR1 SNHLY and CDR2 FYNNEI come from the germline V gene. V dropped 7 bases and J dropped 5; count of bases not matched to a gene: 8. DNA for the CDR3: TGTGCCAGCACTGAGACAGGGGCCGTAGATACGCAGTATTTT. It is translated as CASTETGAVDTQYF.

The chain is built from TRBV4-2 and TRBJ2-3, with 9 bases matching TRBD1. Germline values: CDR1 LGHNA, CDR2 YNFKEQ. After removal of 1 base from V and 3 bases from J, the junction contained 8 bases not matched to a gene. The CDR3 contains 17 residues. The CDR3 nucleotides read TGTGCCAGCAGCCAAGGACAGGGGGTTTCACTGACAGATACGCAGTATTTT. The encoded protein is CASSQGQGVSLTDTQYF.

The chain recombines TRBV28 with TRBJ1-2, with 8 bases fitting TRBD1. Germline CDR1 is MDHEN and CDR2 is SYDVKM. V lost 6 bases and J lost 2; bases outside the gene matches: 11. There are 16 residues in the CDR3. The CDR3 sequence: CASRGGTGVSNYGYTF. CDR3 in DNA: TGTGCCAGCAGAGGGGGGACAGGTGTATCAAACTATGGCTACACCTTC.

V is TRBV5-1 and J is TRBJ1-4; D gene uncertain. In germline, CDR1 is SGHRS, CDR2 YFSETQ. Trimming took 4 bases from V and 5 from J, leaving 9 bases between them. The CDR3 runs 13 residues. The CDR3 protein is CASSKEANEKLFF. CDR3 sequence (DNA): TGCGCCAGCAGCAAAGAGGCGAATGAAAAACTGTTTTTT.

The chain employs TRBV9 and TRBJ2-7; 8 positions agree with TRBD1. After removal of 0 bases from V and 6 bases from J, the junction contained 5 bases not matched to a gene. Germline-derived CDR1 and CDR2 are SGDLS and YYNGEE. This CDR3 has 14 amino acids. The CDR3, as DNA: TGTGCCAGCAGCGTAGAGGACAGGGTGGGCGAGCAGTACTTC. It yields the protein CASSVEDRVGEQYF.

The chain links TRBV24-1 to TRBJ2-5; perhaps TRBD2 as D (6 bases). The CDR3 covers 16 residues. Trimming stripped 2 bases from V and 2 bases from J, with 14 bases between. The germline CDR1 and CDR2 sequences are KGHDR and SFDVKD. This chain's CDR3 is CATSDSGGVNQETQYF. Here the CDR3 DNA reads TGTGCCACCAGTGATTCAGGAGGGGTGAATCAAGAGACCCAGTACTTC.

This chain connects TRBV10-3 to TRBJ1-5; maybe TRBD1 (6 bases). The length of the CDR3 is 12 residues. CDR1 and CDR2 from the germline V gene are ENHRY and SYGVKD. V was clipped by 10 bases and J by 7 bases, with 14 bases between them. Here the CDR3 reads CATGEGLQPQHF. CDR3 in DNA: TGTGCCACAGGGGAGGGTTTACAGCCCCAGCATTTT.

The rearrangement links TRBV30 to TRBJ1-2; D might be TRBD1 (5 bases). CDR1 and CDR2 from the germline V gene are GTSNPN and SVGIG (reference sequence). Trimming stripped 0 bases from V and 7 bases from J, with 12 bases between. The CDR3 loop spans 13 amino acids. The CDR3 is CAWSVVQGGGYTF. As DNA, the CDR3 is TGTGCCTGGAGTGTAGTCCAGGGAGGTGGCTACACCTTC.

The chain combines TRBV3-1 (or the pseudogene TRBV3-2) with TRBJ2-7; the D gene is possibly TRBD2 (5 bases). In germline, CDR1 is LGHDT, CDR2 YNNKEL (reference sequence). Trimming stripped 3 bases from V and 7 bases from J, with 10 bases between. The CDR3 contains 12 residues. In DNA form, the CDR3 reads TGTGCCAGCAGCCATTCTGGAGGTGAGCAGTACGTC. Protein sequence: CASSHSGGEQYV.

This chain connects TRBV13 to TRBJ1-4, with a weak D call TRBD1 (5 bases). The V gene lost 3 bases and the J gene lost 0 bases, with 8 bases spanning the gap. This CDR3 spans 15 amino acids. Germline V gene sequence: CDR1 PRHDT, CDR2 FYEKMQ (reference sequence). CDR3: CASSFPGATNEKLFF. The CDR3 region has the DNA TGTGCCAGCAGCTTCCCGGGGGCAACTAATGAAAAACTGTTTTTT.

In DNA, the CDR3 is TGTGCCAGCAGCTTAGGTCGGGGGAGGGAGAAAGACTACGAGCAGTACTTC. Translated, it gives CASSLGRGREKDYEQYF. The chain employs TRBV11-3 and TRBJ2-7; 7 bases fit TRBD2. This CDR3 is built from 17 residues. Germline-derived CDR1 and CDR2 are SGHNT and YENEEA. The trim removed 1 base at V and 3 bases at J, leaving 12 bases unmatched.

In this sample, this clone turned up a few times. The rearrangement uses TRBV6-6 and TRBJ2-7; D perhaps matches TRBD2 (7 bases). The V end lost 2 bases, the J end lost 3 bases, and 14 bases lay between the germline ends. This CDR3 has 15 residues. The germline gives CDR1 MNHNY, CDR2 SVGAGI (reference sequence). The CDR3 bases are TGTGCCAGCAGTTACGGGGGGGCAGGGCGCTACGAGCAGTACTTC. It is translated as CASSYGGAGRYEQYF.